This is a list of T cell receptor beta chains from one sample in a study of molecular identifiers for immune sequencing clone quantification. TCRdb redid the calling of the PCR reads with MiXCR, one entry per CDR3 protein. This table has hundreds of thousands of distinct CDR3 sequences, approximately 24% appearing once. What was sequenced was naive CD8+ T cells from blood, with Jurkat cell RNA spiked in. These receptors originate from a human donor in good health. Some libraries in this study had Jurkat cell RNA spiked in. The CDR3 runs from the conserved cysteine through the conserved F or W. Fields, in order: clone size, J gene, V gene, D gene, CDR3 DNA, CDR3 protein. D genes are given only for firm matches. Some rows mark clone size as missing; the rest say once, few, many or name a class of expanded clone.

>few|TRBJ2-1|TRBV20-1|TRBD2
TGCAGTGCTAAACTCCTAGCGGGAGCGATCTACAATGAGCAGTTCTTC
CSAKLLAGAIYNEQFF
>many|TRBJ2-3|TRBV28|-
TGTGCCAGCAGTCTACCCGCGAGCAGTGTGGGCACAGATACGCAGTATTTT
CASSLPASSVGTDTQYF
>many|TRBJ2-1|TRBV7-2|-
TGTGCCAGCAGCTTAGGGGGGGCCTGGAATGAGCAGTTCTTC
CASSLGGAWNEQFF
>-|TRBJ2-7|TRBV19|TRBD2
TGTGCCAATAGTCCCGGTCTAGCGGACTACGAGCAGTACTTC
CANSPGLADYEQYF
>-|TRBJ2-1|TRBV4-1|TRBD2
TGCGCCAGCAGCGTACCGGGAGGCGGCTACAATGAGCAGTTCTTC
CASSVPGGGYNEQFF
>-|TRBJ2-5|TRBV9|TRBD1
TGTGCCAGCAGCGACCCCCTAGGGACAGCACAAGAGACCCAGTACTTC
CASSDPLGTAQETQYF
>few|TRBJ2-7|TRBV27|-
TGTGCCAGCAGTTTAGCGGCCGGGACTGGCACCGTCGAGCAGTACTTC
CASSLAAGTGTVEQYF
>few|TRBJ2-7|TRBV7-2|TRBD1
TGTGCCAGCAGCTTAGAATCAGCCGTGGGACAGGTATTATATTCCTACGAGCAGTACTTC
CASSLESAVGQVLYSYEQYF
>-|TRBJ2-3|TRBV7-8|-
TGTGCCCGCAGCTTAGCCCGGAGGGCAGGCCGCCCTAGCACAGATACCCAGTATTTT
CARSLARRAGRPSTDTQYF
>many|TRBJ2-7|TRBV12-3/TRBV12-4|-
TGTGCCAGCAGTACGGCAGGGAACTACGAGCAGTACTTC
CASSTAGNYEQYF
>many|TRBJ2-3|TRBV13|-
TGTGCCAGCAGCTTAGCCGTTCCAGATACGCAGTATTTT
CASSLAVPDTQYF
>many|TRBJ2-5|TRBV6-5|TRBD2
TGTGCCAGCAGTTCCGGGACTAGCGGGCGAGAGACCCAGTACTTC
CASSSGTSGRETQYF
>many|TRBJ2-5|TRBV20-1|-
TGCAGTGCTAGGGGGACTGGGTTAAAGCAAGAGACCCAGTACTTC
CSARGTGLKQETQYF
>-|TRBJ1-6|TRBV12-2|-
TGTGCAAGTCGCTTAGCGGGACGGGGGCAACGTAATTCACCCCTCCACTTT
CASRLAGRGQRNSPLHF
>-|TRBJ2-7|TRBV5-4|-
TGTGCCAGCAGCCCGGCTGGCTACTCCTACGAGCAGTACTTC
CASSPAGYSYEQYF
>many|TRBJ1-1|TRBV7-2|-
TGTGCCAGCAGCTCGAGGGTCAGTATTTTCCCTGAAGCTTTCTTT
CASSSRVSIFPEAFF
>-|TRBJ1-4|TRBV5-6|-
TGTGCCAGCAGCGACGCCGGGGACACCCTCTATGAAAAACTGTTTTTT
CASSDAGDTLYEKLFF
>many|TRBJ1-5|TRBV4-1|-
TGCGCCAGCAGCCAAGGGGGGGCGGGTAGCAATCAGCCCCAGCATTTT
CASSQGGAGSNQPQHF
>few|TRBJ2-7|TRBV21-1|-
TGTGCCAGCCACGGGGCCCCGGGCTACGAGCAGTACTTC
CASHGAPGYEQYF
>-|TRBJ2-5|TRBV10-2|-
TGCGCCAGCAGTGACTTAGTACCGGCCCAGTACTTC
CASSDLVPAQYF
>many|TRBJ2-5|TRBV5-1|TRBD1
TGCGCCAGCAGCCCGATGACAGGGGGCGCGTCGGAGACCCAGTACTTC
CASSPMTGGASETQYF
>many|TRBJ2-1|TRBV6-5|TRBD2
TGTGCCAGCAGTTACTCGGTAGCGGGAGAGGTCAATGAGCAGTTCTTC
CASSYSVAGEVNEQFF
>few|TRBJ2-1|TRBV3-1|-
TGTGCCAGCAGCCAAGACCGCAGCCCGAACAATGAGCAGTTCTTC
CASSQDRSPNNEQFF
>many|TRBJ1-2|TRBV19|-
TGTGCCAGTAGTTCACCCGCAGGAGGCTACACCTTC
CASSSPAGGYTF
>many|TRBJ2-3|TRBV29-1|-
TGCAGCGTTGAGGGGGCAGGGTTAGGAAGCACAGATACGCAGTATTTT
CSVEGAGLGSTDTQYF
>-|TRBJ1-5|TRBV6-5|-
TGTGCCAGCAGTTACAATTGGGGTCAACCCCAGCATTTT
CASSYNWGQPQHF
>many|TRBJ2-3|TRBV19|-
TGTGCCAGTAGTATAGCTGGCTACAGCGGAGATACGCAGTATTTT
CASSIAGYSGDTQYF
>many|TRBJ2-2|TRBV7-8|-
TGTGCCAGCAGCTCGGCGCTGGGTTACGGTTCCGGGGAGCTGTTTTTT
CASSSALGYGSGELFF
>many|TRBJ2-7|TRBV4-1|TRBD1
TGCGCCAGCAGCCAAGATCTCCAGGGGGTCTACGAGCAGTACTTC
CASSQDLQGVYEQYF
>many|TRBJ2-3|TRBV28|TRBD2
TGTGCCAGCAGTTTAGCCGTTACTAGCGACAACACAGATACGCAGTATTTT
CASSLAVTSDNTDTQYF
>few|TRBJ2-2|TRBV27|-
TGTGCCAGCACCCTTCCCGGCACGCAAAGGGAGAACACCGGGGAGCTGTTTTTT
CASTLPGTQRENTGELFF
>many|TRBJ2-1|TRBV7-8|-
TGTGCCAGCAGCTTAACACCCGGGACCTACAATGAGCAGTTCTTC
CASSLTPGTYNEQFF
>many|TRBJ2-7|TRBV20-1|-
TGCAGTGCTAGAGTAGCGCACTCCTACGAGCAGTACTTC
CSARVAHSYEQYF
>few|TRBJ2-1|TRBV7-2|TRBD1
TGTGCCAGCAGCCCCTGGACAGGGAGCAATGAGCAGTTCTTC
CASSPWTGSNEQFF
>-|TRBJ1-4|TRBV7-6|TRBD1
TGTGCCAGCAGCTTAGCACGTCCAGGGGGCGCTTTTGAAAAACTGTTTTTT
CASSLARPGGAFEKLFF
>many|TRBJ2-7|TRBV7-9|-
TGTGCCAGCAGCTTGTCGAGTGAGCGGTACGAGCAGTACTTC
CASSLSSERYEQYF
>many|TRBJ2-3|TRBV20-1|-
TGCAGTGCTAGAGACAGCGCAGGTACAGATACGCAGTATTTT
CSARDSAGTDTQYF
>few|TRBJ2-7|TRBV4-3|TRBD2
TGCGCCAGCAGCCAAATAGCGGGAGGGCCCTTCTACGAGCAGTACTTC
CASSQIAGGPFYEQYF
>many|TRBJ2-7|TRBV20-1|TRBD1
TGCAGCGCTCGAGGGGGACAGGGCTACGAGCAGTACTTC
CSARGGQGYEQYF
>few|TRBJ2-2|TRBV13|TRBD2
TGTGCCAGCAGCCGACAGGGACTAGCGGGGAGTACCGGGGAGCTGTTTTTT
CASSRQGLAGSTGELFF